The clone carrying this T cell receptor beta chain turned up a few times. What it recognizes is unknown. This specimen comes from a study of cytomegalovirus exposure and HLA in healthy donors. As for the study in general: Around 81% of 350 to 400 genotyped donors fell in the Caucasian-associated ancestry cluster.

Vbeta (60) and Jbeta (13) primers were used in the PCR. The protocol was immunoSEQ multiplex PCR, while the TCRdb copy is restricted to in-frame clones and leaves out a portion. The sample carries 150,000 or so clones, roughly 84% recorded once. The CDR3 is 15 residues long. Study observations and caveats: Productive rates of about 90% or about 30% were seen for most TCR beta V segments in an earlier analysis. Among TCR beta chains of equal frequency, HLA-associated ones were more clonally expanded in a later analysis. Being indistinguishable, some V segments were excluded, TRBV6-2 and TRBV6-3 among them.

What was sequenced was PBMCs. This rearrangement joins TRBV21-1 to TRBJ1-2; the D call in the table, TRBD1, was not verified against the DNA. TRBV21-1 is deemed a pseudogene. The sequence was collected from a man between 25 and 39 years old in good health and CMV-seronegative. The CDR3, as DNA: TGTGCCAGCAGCAAAGGTGGCAGGGTAAACTATGGCTACACCTTC. Translated: CASSKGGRVNYGYTF.